This is a list of T cell receptor beta chains from one sample in a study of cytomegalovirus exposure and HLA in healthy donors. TCRdb's copy holds only in-frame clones and misses some; the assay was immunoSEQ multiplex PCR. The table records about 72,000 clones, approximately 94% of them present only once. The sample consisted of PBMCs. These receptors came from a woman aged 18-29 years in good health and CMV-seropositive. Each CDR3 is given with its conserved first and last residue. A D gene is named only where the DNA matches it firmly. Size tells how often a clone was seen (once, few, many) or the class of an expanded clone, and some rows leave it out.

>12|TRBJ2-1|TRBV19|.|once
TGTGCCAGTAGTGAGGGGGGGGAATTTAGGTTCTTC
CASSEGGEFRFF
>15|TRBJ1-2|TRBV9|.|.
TGTGCCAGCAGTGGAGGGGCCAGGGTGGTTGGTGGCTACACCTTC
CASSGGARVVGGYTF
>15|TRBJ2-7|TRBV9|TRBD2|.
TGTGCCAGCACCGGGGGGGACGGCTACTCCTACGAGCAGTACTTC
CASTGGDGYSYEQYF
>14|TRBJ2-4|TRBV15|.|.
TGTGCCACCAGCACCGGGACATATCCCACCGTTCAGTACTTC
CATSTGTYPTVQYF
>15|TRBJ2-7|TRBV7-9|TRBD1|.
TGTGCCAGCAGCTTAGCCCAAGGACAGGCCTACGAGCAGTACTTC
CASSLAQGQAYEQYF
>16|TRBJ2-2|TRBV5-6|TRBD2|.
TGTGCCAGCAGCTCGACTAGCGGGGTTAACACCGGGGAGCTGTTTTTT
CASSSTSGVNTGELFF
>14|TRBJ2-5|TRBV5-1|.|.
TGCGCCAGCAGCCCTTCGGCGGGCCAAGAGACCCAGTACTTC
CASSPSAGQETQYF
>14|TRBJ1-1|TRBV18|TRBD1|.
TGTGCCAGCTCACCGGGACAGTTAAACACTGAAGCTTTCTTT
CASSPGQLNTEAFF
>16|TRBJ2-7|TRBV9|TRBD2|.
TGTGCCAGCAGCGTAGGTTCTAGCGGGGGGCGCTTCGAGCAGTACTTC
CASSVGSSGGRFEQYF
>12|TRBJ1-1|TRBV6-1|.|.
TGTGCCAGCAGTCCATCCGGGGCTGAAGCTTTCTTT
CASSPSGAEAFF
>13|TRBJ2-1|TRBV27|.|.
TGTGCCAGCAGTTTGGACTTCTACAATGAGCAGTTCTTC
CASSLDFYNEQFF
>15|TRBJ1-6|TRBV7-2|.|once
TGTGCCAGCAGCTTGGACAGCTCCTATAATTCACCCCTCCACTTT
CASSLDSSYNSPLHF
>14|TRBJ2-5|TRBV6-6|TRBD1|once
TGTGCCAGCAGTTATTCCGGACAGGCGGAGACCCAGTACTTC
CASSYSGQAETQYF
>15|TRBJ2-3|TRBV29-1|TRBD2|.
TGCAGCGTTGAGGGACTAGCGGGAGCAGCAGATACGCAGTATTTT
CSVEGLAGAADTQYF
>14|TRBJ1-2|TRBV2|.|.
TGTGCCAGCAGTGAACAGGGAGGTAACTATGGCTACACCTTC
CASSEQGGNYGYTF
>15|TRBJ2-3|TRBV7-6|.|.
TGTGCCAGCAGCTTAACCCCAACTAGTACAGATACGCAGTATTTT
CASSLTPTSTDTQYF
>12|TRBJ2-1|TRBV30|.|.
TGTGCCCAAGAGAGATCATACAATGAGCAGTTCTTC
CAQERSYNEQFF
>14|TRBJ1-2|TRBV6-5|.|.
TGTGCCAGCAGGTTAGGGGGATCTAACTATGGCTACACCTTC
CASRLGGSNYGYTF
>15|TRBJ1-5|TRBV16|.|.
TGTGCCAGCAGCCAGGGACTCTGGGGCAATCAGCCCCAGCATTTT
CASSQGLWGNQPQHF
>17|TRBJ2-2|TRBV11-1|TRBD1|.
TGTGCCAGCAGCCCAGCCGGGAGGACAGGGGGAGCCGGGGAGCTGTTTTTT
CASSPAGRTGGAGELFF
>16|TRBJ1-5|TRBV6-6|.|.
TGTGCCAGCAGTAACCCCCAATCCAGGGCCGATCAGCCCCAGCATTTT
CASSNPQSRADQPQHF
>15|TRBJ1-3|TRBV7-2|TRBD1|.
TGTGCCAGCAGCTTAGACAGGGGAGCTGGAAACACCATATATTTT
CASSLDRGAGNTIYF
>14|TRBJ2-7|TRBV5-6|TRBD1|.
TGTGCCAGCAGCCCAGGGACAGGGGCAGGCGAGCAGTACTTC
CASSPGTGAGEQYF
>13|TRBJ1-5|TRBV29-1|.|.
TGCAGCGCCCGACAGAGTAGCAATCAGCCCCAGCATTTT
CSARQSSNQPQHF
>17|TRBJ2-2|TRBV30|TRBD1|.
TGTGCCTTCAGAAAGACAGGGAGTCGATTCGGTACCGGGGAGCTGTTTTTT
CAFRKTGSRFGTGELFF
>17|TRBJ2-1|TRBV19|TRBD2|.
TGTGCCAGTAGTATAGGGACGACTAGCGGGCTTAGGGATGAGCAGTTCTTC
CASSIGTTSGLRDEQFF
>16|TRBJ2-3|TRBV9|.|.
TGTGCCAGCAGCGCCGGGGTATCTGTCTTCTCAGATACGCAGTATTTT
CASSAGVSVFSDTQYF
>14|TRBJ2-7|TRBV27|.|.
TGTGCCAGCAGCGTAGGAGGGCCCAACTACGAGCAGTACTTC
CASSVGGPNYEQYF
>15|TRBJ1-3|TRBV6-1|.|.
TGTGCCAGCAGGGGGCTTCACAACTCTGGAAACACCATATATTTT
CASRGLHNSGNTIYF
>19|TRBJ2-3|TRBV18|.|.
TGTGCCAGCTCATCTCCGGGACATTCCTCGAAACTTAGCACAGATACGCAGTATTTT
CASSSPGHSSKLSTDTQYF
>16|TRBJ2-2|TRBV5-1|.|.
TGCGCCAGCAGCCCCCAAGGCAGGCGGGACACCGGGGAGCTGTTTTTT
CASSPQGRRDTGELFF
>14|TRBJ1-2|TRBV6-5|.|once
TGTGCCAGCAGTTACCGGGGGGCTCTCTATGGCTACACCTTC
CASSYRGALYGYTF
>14|TRBJ1-4|TRBV6-5|.|once
TGTGCCAGCAGTCGGGGGGCAACTAATGAAAAACTGTTTTTT
CASSRGATNEKLFF
>14|TRBJ1-1|TRBV4-2|TRBD1|.
TGTGCCAGCAGCCCGGGACAGGCTAACACTGAAGCTTTCTTT
CASSPGQANTEAFF
>13|TRBJ2-7|TRBV5-4|.|.
TGTGCCAGCAGCTTGAGAGGAAGGCGCGAGCAGTACTTC
CASSLRGRREQYF
>13|TRBJ1-1|TRBV7-9|.|.
TGTGCCAGCAGCCTGGGACAATACACTGAAGCTTTCTTT
CASSLGQYTEAFF
>13|TRBJ1-1|TRBV2|TRBD1|.
TGTGCCAGACAGACAGGGTCCGGCACTGAAGCTTTCTTT
CARQTGSGTEAFF
>18|TRBJ2-6|TRBV10-2|.|once
TGCGCCACCCGACGGACTATCCAAGGCCTCTCTGGGGCCAACGTCCTGACTTTC
CATRRTIQGLSGANVLTF
>16|TRBJ2-1|TRBV7-3|.|.
TGTGCCAGCAGCCCGGGTAGACAGGCCTCATACAATGAGCAGTTCTTC
CASSPGRQASYNEQFF
>14|TRBJ1-2|TRBV19|TRBD1|few
TGTGCCAGTAACCCGGGACAGTCTACTTATGGCTACACCTTC
CASNPGQSTYGYTF
>15|TRBJ2-7|TRBV5-6|TRBD1|.
TGTGCCAGCAGTATTCCCGGGACAGACATCTACGAGCAGTACTTC
CASSIPGTDIYEQYF
>17|TRBJ1-1|TRBV11-3|TRBD1|few
TGTGCCAGCAGCTATTCCAGAGGGGGCGTTTGGGGCACTGAAGCTTTCTTT
CASSYSRGGVWGTEAFF
>14|TRBJ2-5|TRBV7-2|TRBD1|.
TGTGCCAGCAATAGGGGACAGGGGGCCCAAACCCAGTACTTC
CASNRGQGAQTQYF
>14|TRBJ2-5|TRBV13|.|.
TGTGCCAGCAGCTTCGGCAGGCGCCAAGAGACCCAGTACTTC
CASSFGRRQETQYF
>15|TRBJ2-7|TRBV6-5|.|.
TGTGCCAGCAGTTACGGGCAGGGATTGTTCCACGAGCAGTACTTC
CASSYGQGLFHEQYF
>15|TRBJ2-7|TRBV6-1|TRBD1|once
TGTGCCAGCAGTCTGGGACAGGGGGCGCCCTACGAGCAGTACTTC
CASSLGQGAPYEQYF
>15|TRBJ1-2|TRBV12-1|.|.
TGTGCCAGCAGCTTTTTACAGGGGGCGGTTGATGGCTACACCTTC
CASSFLQGAVDGYTF
>17|TRBJ2-7|TRBV7-9|TRBD1|.
TGTGCCAGCAGCTTAGCAAGGACAGGGGGCGCGGACCACGAGCAGTACTTC
CASSLARTGGADHEQYF
>11|TRBJ2-2|TRBV5-1|.|once
TGCGCCAGCAGGTTTCGCGGGGAGCTGTTTTTT
CASRFRGELFF
>17|TRBJ1-2|TRBV5-6|.|.
TGTGCCAGCAGCTCGGGGGGTGGGGGACGGACTCCCTATGGCTACACCTTC
CASSSGGGGRTPYGYTF
>15|TRBJ1-1|TRBV5-1|.|.
TGCGCCAGCAGCCTCAACGGGGGGCCGAACACTGAAGCTTTCTTT
CASSLNGGPNTEAFF
>16|TRBJ1-2|TRBV6-5|TRBD1|.
TGTGCCAGCAGTTACCAATCCGGGACAGGGGTTAGCGGCTACACCTTC
CASSYQSGTGVSGYTF
>18|TRBJ2-3|TRBV6-8|TRBD2|.
TGTGCCAGCAGCCCCGCGATAGCGGGAGGCCATAGCACAGATACGCAGTATTTT
CASSPAIAGGHSTDTQYF
>15|TRBJ2-3|TRBV7-8|TRBD1|.
TGTGCCAGCAGCTTAACAGGGGGAGTAACAGATACGCAGTATTTT
CASSLTGGVTDTQYF